The sequence of this T cell receptor (beta chain) was determined in a study of T-cell reconstitution after alpha-beta-depleted transplantation in children. Unique molecular identifiers were incorporated during preparation of the TCRbeta library. TCRdb reanalysed the PCR reads using MiXCR and keeps one entry per CDR3 protein. The sample has around 380,000 distinct CDR3 sequences, approximately 11% seen once. The CDR3 length is 15 residues. CDR1 is SGHRS, CDR2 YFSETQ, per germline. After removal of 4 bases from V and 6 bases from J, the junction contained 11 bases not matched to a gene. Sequenced material: PBMCs from the stem cell graft donor, taken from the stem cell graft. The TCR originated in a human donor who donated a stem cell graft to a child with acute myeloid leukemia. The chain couples TRBV5-1 to TRBJ2-3; 7 nucleotides line up with TRBD1. The CDR3 region is CASSEGQASGDTQYF. CDR3 bases: TGCGCCAGCAGCGAAGGACAGGCCTCTGGTGATACGCAGTATTTT.